This T cell receptor (beta chain) was documented in a study of blood T cell repertoires in COVID-19 (dated by TCRdb to the early 2020s). About the full investigation: Samples covering the acute and convalescent phases of COVID-19 were provided by collaborators in the United States, Italy and Spain. The material from the prospective study consisted of cDNA or gDNA derived from T cells, B-cell-depleted T cells, or PBMCs. Deeply sampled blood TCRbeta repertoires from subjects exposed to, actively infected with, or recovered from COVID-19 were included in the dataset. The repertoires were released in a freely available public database meant as a resource for research on the immune response to SARS-CoV-2. The samples were drawn from the first 160 participants of the ongoing ImmuneRACE study and from over 950 subjects provided by 6 global collaborators. Nearly every sample came with metadata listing a de-identified subject ID, COVID-19 status, age in years and sex. HLA class I and class II types, where available, came from metadata supplied by the sample provider rather than from assay-based typing.

To note about this clone: The target of this receptor is not known. No much larger clone is present one base from it, and per-base qualities are unavailable.

At the junction V is shortened by 2 bases and J by 5 bases, with 12 bases in between. Per the germline V gene, MNHNS is the CDR1 and SASEGT is the CDR2. From the cysteine up to the phenylalanine, the CDR3 has a length of 14 residues. The read is trimmed to its CDR3 DNA, 42 bases read in frame from base 1. The research as a whole found: The quantity of clinical and demographic metadata differed by source and by participant and was supplied without curation.

TCRbeta CDR3 regions were amplified from genomic DNA by means of the immunoSEQ Assay, a bias-controlled multiplex PCR. In the original analysis: The number of nucleated cells in each sample was estimated from the amplification of reference gene primers within the assay. To quantify the absolute abundance of each unique TCRbeta CDR3 rearrangement, sequence reads were collapsed and filtered. For each sample, productive Simpson clonality was calculated by taking the square root of Simpson's diversity index across productive rearrangements. TCRdb holds this immuneACCESS table with in-frame rearrangements only. Some clones are missing; in checked studies, unresolved V genes explain under half, and the rest has no known cause. That table furnishes V, J and clone size, whereas the DNA furnished D and trimming. For this sample there are about 270,000 clones; 88% appear just once. 4% of the sample is taken by the ten largest.

Another Seattle source contributed samples from volunteer blood donors who had recovered from COVID-19. Each collaborating institution followed its own protocols to collect whole blood in K2EDTA tubes. For TCRbeta analysis, collaborators shipped samples in one of three forms: frozen whole blood, isolated PBMCs, or DNA extracted from either of those sample types. Specimen: peripheral blood. This clonotype originated in a man aged 55 to 70 who had recovered from COVID-19. The chain is made from TRBV6-1 and TRBJ1-1, with the identity of the D gene unclear. The DNA sequence is as follows: TGTGCCAGCAGTGAATTGAGGGTTAGGACTGAAGCTTTCTTT. It encodes CASSELRVRTEAFF.